The 20 T cell receptor beta chains given below trace back to one sample, sequenced in a study of regulatory T cells in long-lasting Graves disease. Specified time point: persistent/refractory GD, antithyroid drugs over 5 years with positive TRAb. Preparation of the TCR library used RNA extracted from PBMCs. CDR3-region Arm-PCR and iRepertoire HTBI primers produced the TCR beta libraries. MiXCR, run by TCRdb on the multiplex PCR reads, gives a single entry per CDR3 protein. The sample lists over 650,000 distinct CDR3 sequences, around 30% occurring once. Sequences were derived from peripheral blood mononuclear cells (PBMCs), sampled when the disease was refractory, from a patient treated with antithyroid drugs. The receptors stem from a female donor with Graves disease.

The sample holds a few counts of this clonotype. This chain connects TRBV12-3 or TRBV12-4 to TRBJ1-1; possibly TRBD1 for D (6 bases). This CDR3 region has 16 residues. Trimming pared 6 bases from V and 0 bases from J, leaving 17 bases between. The CDR3 loop is CASSPNTGTLNTEAFF. The CDR3 nucleotides read TGTGCCAGCAGCCCAAATACCGGGACACTGAACACTGAAGCTTTCTTT.

The chain links TRBV9 to TRBJ1-2, with 7 bases aligning to TRBD1. The germline CDR1 and CDR2 sequences are SGDLS and YYNGEE. The CDR3 runs 14 residues. Losses at the gene ends were 2 bases for V and 3 bases for J; bases not matched to a gene: 4. CDR3 residues: CASSVGQVDYGYTF. DNA of the CDR3: TGTGCCAGCAGCGTCGGACAGGTAGACTATGGCTACACCTTC.

There are a few counts of this clonotype. This sequence joins TRBV28 and TRBJ2-4; D possibly corresponds to TRBD2 (5 bases). The ends were cut back, 4 bases at V and 0 bases at J, with 13 bases in the middle. The CDR3 is 16 amino acids. The germline CDR1 and CDR2 sequences are MDHEN and SYDVKM. DNA of the CDR3: TGTGCCAGCAGTTCCCGGACTGCTCTAGCCAAAAACATTCAGTACTTC. It translates to CASSSRTALAKNIQYF.

This clonotype appeared a few times. The genes are TRBV3-1 and TRBJ1-2; D gene unclear. V shed 0 bases and J shed 8 bases, with 10 bases lying between them. The CDR3 contains 13 residues. Germline V gives CDR1 LGHDT, CDR2 YNNKEL (reference sequence). CDR3 amino acids: CASSQDRDGGYTF. CDR3 nucleotides: TGTGCCAGCAGCCAAGATAGAGATGGCGGCTACACCTTC. The whole variable domain, filled in from reference TRBV3-1 and TRBJ1-2, reads DTAVSQTPKYLVTQMGNDKSIKCEQNLGHDTMYWYKQDSKKFLKIMFSYNNKELIINETVPNRFSPKSPDKAHLNLHINSLELGDSAVYFCASSQDRDGGYTFGSGTRLTVV.

This clonotype was detected only a few times. This chain connects TRBV6-1 to TRBJ1-1; D might be TRBD1 (6 bases). Trimming pared 6 bases from V and 5 bases from J, leaving 13 bases between. Germline V gene sequence: CDR1 MNHNS, CDR2 SASEGT. The CDR3 loop spans 13 amino acids. The CDR3, as DNA: TGTGCCAGCAGCCCATTCAGGGGAACTGAAGCTTTCTTT. Protein sequence: CASSPFRGTEAFF.

This chain joins TRBV20-1 and TRBJ2-7; possibly TRBD2 for D (6 bases). The CDR3 covers 13 residues. CDR1 is DFQATT and CDR2 is SNEGSKA in the germline V gene (reference sequence). Between the trimmed V and J ends, which lost 0 bases and 12 bases, there was a span of 18 bases. The CDR3 here is CSARDKGSRRAYF. CDR3 nucleotide sequence: TGCAGTGCTAGAGATAAGGGGAGTAGGAGGGCGTACTTC.

This clonotype was seen a handful of times. The V and J genes are TRBV20-1 and TRBJ1-2, with unresolved D. The CDR3 spans 12 residues. V lost 5 bases and J lost 5, with 12 bases in between. The germline V gene has CDR1 DFQATT and CDR2 SNEGSKA (reference sequence). Here the CDR3 reads CSAGGRRYGYTF. DNA of the CDR3: TGCAGTGCTGGCGGACGGAGGTATGGCTACACCTTC.

The V and J genes are TRBV2 and TRBJ2-7; 9 bases are a match to TRBD1. There are 14 residues in the CDR3. Germline V gene sequence: CDR1 SNHLY, CDR2 FYNNEI. After removal of 6 bases from V and 3 bases from J, the junction contained 6 bases not matched to a gene. CDR3 nucleotide sequence: TGTGCCAGCAGACAGGGACAGGGTAGCTACGAGCAGTACTTC. Translated: CASRQGQGSYEQYF.

Here the CDR3 reads CASSHLTGSHQPQHF. The CDR3 DNA is TGTGCCAGCAGCCACTTGACGGGTTCACATCAGCCCCAGCATTTT. The gene calls are TRBV3-1 and TRBJ1-5; no definite D call. The ends were cut back, 3 bases at V and 5 bases at J, with 14 bases in the middle. Looked up from germline, CDR1 is LGHDT and CDR2 is YNNKEL (reference sequence). The CDR3 extends over 15 amino acids.

This clonotype was seen at least ten times. The rearrangement links TRBV30 to TRBJ1-5; D is perhaps TRBD1 (5 bases). Trimming pared 2 bases from V and 4 bases from J, leaving 9 bases between. CDR1 is GTSNPN and CDR2 is SVGIG in the germline V gene (reference sequence). The CDR3 length is 13 residues. CDR3 in DNA: TGTGCCTGGAGTCTGGGGGAAAATCAGCCCCAGCATTTT. Protein product: CAWSLGENQPQHF.

The table lists this clonotype with a few counts. The rearrangement links TRBV10-3 to TRBJ2-7, with TRBD1 identical over 8 bases. The CDR3 is 16 amino acids. CDR1 is ENHRY, CDR2 SYGVKD, per germline. V gave up 3 bases and J gave up 4 bases; unmatched junction bases: 11. CDR3: CAISDPRGQVGYEQYF. Written as DNA, the CDR3 is TGTGCCATCAGTGACCCTAGGGGACAGGTTGGTTACGAGCAGTACTTC.

This rearrangement joins TRBV9 to TRBJ1-1; the match to TRBD1 covers 8 bases. Trimming cost V 2 bases and J 0 bases; bases outside gene matches: 6. The length of the CDR3 is 16 residues. The germline V gene encodes CDR1 SGDLS and CDR2 YYNGEE. CDR3 sequence: CASSVQTGDVNTEAFF. The CDR3 bases are TGTGCCAGCAGCGTGCAGACAGGGGACGTGAACACTGAAGCTTTCTTT.

The count of this clonotype is one. The chain combines TRBV11-2 with TRBJ1-3; the D is unclear. The CDR3 has 13 amino acids. Germline values: CDR1 SGHAT, CDR2 FQNNGV. V lost 3 bases and J lost 3, with 6 bases in between. The CDR3 loop is CASSFLNGNTIYF. The CDR3, as DNA: TGTGCCAGCAGCTTCTTAAATGGAAACACCATATATTTT.

The chain employs TRBV19 and TRBJ2-6; perhaps D is TRBD1 or TRBD2 (5 bases each). The CDR3 is 15 residues long. Trimming took off 2 bases at V and 4 bases at J, with 9 bases between the two ends. Per germline, CDR1 LNHDA and CDR2 SQIVND (reference sequence). CDR3 sequence: CASSIQGTGANVLTF. CDR3 nucleotide sequence: TGTGCCAGTAGTATACAAGGGACCGGGGCCAACGTCCTGACTTTC. Together with reference TRBV19 and TRBJ2-6, the CDR3 gives the full variable domain: DGGITQSPKYLFRKEGQNVTLSCEQNLNHDAMYWYRQDPGQGLRLIYYSQIVNDFQKGDIAEGYSVSREKKESFPLTVTSAQKNPTAFYLCASSIQGTGANVLTFGAGSRLTVL.

As concerns this clonotype: One junction end does not reproduce the germline sequence, and a read error may be involved. This rearrangement joins TRBV2 to TRBJ1-2; no clear D gene. The CDR3 contains 9 residues. Germline lookup yields CDR1 SNHLY and CDR2 FYNNEI. CDR3 region: CASSEVHLF. CDR3 DNA sequence: TGTGCCAGCAGTGAAGTACACCTCTTC.

This clonotype was seen a handful of times. The chain is built from TRBV20-1 and TRBJ2-4; no firm D call. The V and J ends lost 0 bases and 4 bases respectively, with 10 bases between them. This CDR3 comprises 14 residues. Germline CDR1 reads DFQATT; CDR2 reads SNEGSKA (reference sequence). CDR3 sequence: CSARDFAKKNIQYF. DNA for the CDR3: TGCAGTGCTAGAGATTTTGCCAAAAAAAACATTCAGTACTTC.

Ten or more counts support this clonotype. The chain has TRBV28 and TRBJ1-1; D not resolved. V was pared by 2 bases and J by 0 bases, with 10 bases between. There are 15 residues in the CDR3. Germline CDR1 reads MDHEN; CDR2 reads SYDVKM. The CDR3, as DNA: TGTGCCAGCAGTTTAATGGCGGATATGAACACTGAAGCTTTCTTT. Translating it yields CASSLMADMNTEAFF.

The rearrangement joins TRBV5-1 to TRBJ2-7; TRBD2 aligns across 10 bases. This CDR3 has 17 residues. The J segment lost 1 base and the V segment lost 0 bases, leaving 7 bases of the junction unmatched. Germline CDR1 reads SGHRS; CDR2 reads YFSETQ. The CDR3 region is CASSLVASGSMSYEQYF. The CDR3 nucleotides are TGCGCCAGCAGCTTGGTGGCTAGCGGGAGTATGTCCTACGAGCAGTACTTC. Together with reference TRBV5-1 and TRBJ2-7, the CDR3 gives the full variable domain: KAGVTQTPRYLIKTRGQQVTLSCSPISGHRSVSWYQQTPGQGLQFLFEYFSETQRNKGNFPGRFSGRQFSNSRSEMNVSTLELGDSALYLCASSLVASGSMSYEQYFGPGTRLTVT.

This clonotype was detected only a few times. V and J are TRBV10-2 and TRBJ1-1; D unclear. Germline CDR1 WSHSY, CDR2 SAAADI. This CDR3 comprises 13 residues. The V and J ends lost 2 bases and 4 bases respectively, with 8 bases between them. CDR3 DNA: TGCGCCAGCAGTGAGGGATCGCTCACTGAAGCTTTCTTT. It codes for CASSEGSLTEAFF.

The chain recombines TRBV12-5 with TRBJ1-1; maybe TRBD1 (5 bases). Germline V gene sequence: CDR1 LGHNT, CDR2 FRNRAP. This CDR3 spans 13 amino acids. V shed 5 bases and J shed 1 base, with 8 bases lying between them. The DNA of the CDR3 is TGTGCTAGTGGTCGTACAGGGAACACTGAAGCTTTCTTT. As protein: CASGRTGNTEAFF.